Listed here are 27 T cell receptor beta chains from one sample, sequenced in a study of naive and memory T cell subsets (dated by TCRdb to the late 2010s). The receptor library was made with UMI-ligation and nested PCR. Instrument used: Illumina MiSeq. To cover both TRBC1 and TRBC2, the beta constant-region primer consisted of an equimolar mix of two oligonucleotides. TCRdb trimmed public reads at Q25 via fastp, called clones via MiXCR and kept in-frame beta chains. Identical CDR3 proteins give one entry, which carries the most common genes and DNA. The sample records around 160,000 distinct CDR3 sequences, 15% to 20% of which are singletons. The ten largest clones take up around 0.14% of the sample. Sample: naive CD4+ T cells from blood. The sample's cell subset or site label is to be understood as: naive T cells, CD45RA high CD27+. Source of these receptors: a human donor in good health.

This clonotype showed up just a few times. V usage is TRBV5-6 and J usage is TRBJ2-3; 7 nucleotides align to TRBD1. CDR3 length: 15 residues. The V gene's germline CDR1 is SGHDT and CDR2 YYEEEE. V dropped 4 bases and J dropped 0; count of bases not matched to a gene: 5. CDR3 sequence: CASSTRTGSTDTQYF. The CDR3 nucleotides read TGTGCCAGCAGCACACGGACAGGTAGCACAGATACGCAGTATTTT. Based on the CDR3 plus reference TRBV5-6 and TRBJ2-3, the full variable domain is DAGVTQSPTHLIKTRGQQVTLRCSPKSGHDTVSWYQQALGQGPQFIFQYYEEEERQRGNFPDRFSGHQFPNYSSELNVNALLLGDSALYLCASSTRTGSTDTQYFGPGTRLTVL.

This clonotype occurred many times. V gene TRBV29-1 combines with J gene TRBJ2-5, with D possibly matching TRBD2 (6 bases). The CDR3 consists of 13 residues. V was trimmed by 3 bases and J by 2 bases, leaving 10 bases between them. CDR1 is SQVTM, CDR2 ANQGSEA, per germline. The CDR3 sequence: CSVETSRQETQYF. The DNA for the CDR3 is TGCAGCGTTGAGACTAGTAGACAAGAGACCCAGTACTTC.

This rearrangement joins TRBV2 to TRBJ2-7; 10 positions match TRBD2. V lost 6 bases to trimming and J lost 0 bases; unmatched junction nucleotides: 2. The CDR3 is 14 residues long. The germline V gene encodes CDR1 SNHLY and CDR2 FYNNEI. The CDR3 spells CASRGLAASYEQYF. The DNA for the CDR3 is TGTGCCAGCAGAGGACTAGCGGCCTCCTACGAGCAGTACTTC.

The chain combines TRBV10-2 with TRBJ1-4; 7 positions agree with TRBD1. Trimming cost V 4 bases and J 8 bases; bases outside gene matches: 7. CDR1 is WSHSY and CDR2 is SAAADI in the germline V gene. The CDR3 totals 14 residues. DNA for the CDR3: TGCGCCAGCAGTGGACAGGGAAGAGGGGAAAAACTGTTTTTT. It codes for CASSGQGRGEKLFF.

This clonotype has just a few counts. This chain links TRBV10-3 with TRBJ1-2; no firm D call. V lost 2 bases, J lost 4 bases, and 14 bases lay in between. The CDR3 covers 15 residues. Germline V gives CDR1 ENHRY, CDR2 SYGVKD. The CDR3 loop is CAISEGREFRYGYTF. In nucleotides, the CDR3 is TGTGCCATCAGTGAGGGGCGGGAATTTCGCTATGGCTACACCTTC.

This clonotype was observed a few times. CDR3 amino acids: CASSPRVVAGSGEQYF. The CDR3 DNA follows: TGTGCCAGCAGCCCCCGGGTAGTAGCGGGATCTGGCGAGCAGTACTTC. This chain links TRBV3-1 with TRBJ2-7, with TRBD2 matching 8 bases. Germline V lookup: CDR1 LGHDT, CDR2 YNNKEL (reference sequence). V was clipped by 4 bases and J by 6 bases; unmatched bases: 14. There are 16 residues in the CDR3.

The genes are TRBV29-1 and TRBJ2-7; TRBD1 might be the D (6 bases). Germline V gene data show CDR1 as SQVTM and CDR2 as ANQGSEA. The V gene lost 0 bases and the J gene lost 5 bases, with 8 bases spanning the gap. The CDR3 covers 12 residues. The DNA for the CDR3 is TGCAGCGTTGAAGACAGGGGCCACGAGCAGTACTTC. Residues: CSVEDRGHEQYF.

Comments on this clonotype: A read error may explain this, as a much larger clone is one base away. V is TRBV3-1 and J is TRBJ2-2; a possible D gene is TRBD2 (6 bases). The V end was cut by 1 base, the J end by 1 base, with 10 bases between. CDR3 length: 16 amino acids. In germline, CDR1 is LGHDT, CDR2 YNNKEL (reference sequence). CDR3 loop: CASSQGGRRNTGELFF. The DNA for the CDR3 is TGTGCCAGCAGCCAAGGAGGGAGGAGGAACACCGGGGAGCTGTTTTTT.

This rearrangement joins TRBV19 to TRBJ2-7; D may be TRBD2 (5 bases). Germline CDR1 and CDR2: LNHDA and SQIVND (reference sequence). The V and J ends lost 8 bases and 5 bases respectively, with 13 bases between them. CDR3 length: 12 residues. CDR3 DNA sequence: TGTGCCAGTGGTTGGGCCGGGAACGAGCAGTACTTC. It codes for CASGWAGNEQYF.

This rearrangement joins TRBV5-4 to TRBJ2-2; 10 bases align to TRBD2. From germline, CDR1 is SGHNT and CDR2 YYREEE (reference sequence). Losses at the gene ends were 4 bases for V and 5 bases for J; bases not matched to a gene: 5. This CDR3 is built from 15 residues. CDR3 amino acids: CASSKREGWTGELFF. In DNA form, the CDR3 reads TGTGCCAGCAGCAAGCGGGAGGGGTGGACCGGGGAGCTGTTTTTT.

This clonotype was seen more than once but under ten times. This chain links TRBV29-1 with TRBJ2-7; a possible D gene is TRBD1 (6 bases). Trimming pared 4 bases from V and 4 bases from J, leaving 17 bases between. Germline V gene lookup returns CDR1 SQVTM and CDR2 ANQGSEA. This CDR3 spans 14 amino acids. The CDR3 sequence: CSVVGRGFSYEQYF. The CDR3 region has the DNA TGCAGCGTTGTGGGCAGGGGCTTCAGTTACGAGCAGTACTTC.

This clonotype turned up a few times. The V call is TRBV12-3 or TRBV12-4, the J call TRBJ2-5; D gene uncertain. The V gene lost 3 bases and the J gene lost 4 bases, with 15 bases spanning the gap. The CDR3 contains 15 residues. The CDR3 is CASSFIPGRTETQYF. The CDR3 DNA reads as TGTGCCAGCAGTTTTATCCCGGGTCGGACAGAGACCCAGTACTTC.

This clonotype has more than one count but fewer than ten. The chain is built from TRBV18 and TRBJ2-5, with unresolved D. CDR1 is KGHSH and CDR2 is LQKENI in the germline V gene. Trimming removed 2 bases from V and 4 bases from J, with 8 bases in between. The CDR3 sequence is 13 residues long. The CDR3 reads CASSPRHLETQYF. DNA of the CDR3: TGTGCCAGCTCACCAAGACATCTAGAGACCCAGTACTTC.

The J gene is TRBJ2-2, the V gene TRBV7-9, with D perhaps assigned TRBD1 or TRBD2 (5 bases each). Germline V gene lookup returns CDR1 SEHNR and CDR2 FQNEAQ (reference sequence). V was pared by 5 bases and J by 5 bases, with 12 bases between. The CDR3 contains 14 residues. The CDR3 reads CASSPYEGTGELFF. The CDR3 DNA is TGTGCCAGCAGCCCTTATGAGGGGACCGGGGAGCTGTTTTTT.

V gene TRBV12-3 or TRBV12-4 combines with J gene TRBJ1-2, with 7 bases lining up with TRBD1. The V gene end was trimmed by 2 bases and the J gene end by 5 bases; junction bases not matched to a gene: 8. The CDR3 sequence is 15 residues long. The CDR3 protein is CASSLTRGRRYGYTF. The CDR3 bases are TGTGCCAGCAGTTTAACGAGGGGGCGTAGGTATGGCTACACCTTC.

This clonotype has more than one count but fewer than ten. The J gene is TRBJ2-5, the V gene TRBV27; TRBD1 matches 9 bases. The length of the CDR3 is 14 residues. Germline trimming cut 4 bases from V and 5 bases from J; bases unmatched to any gene: 5. CDR1 is MNHEY and CDR2 is SMNVEV in the germline V gene (reference sequence). The CDR3 spells CASSSWDREETQYF. CDR3 DNA sequence: TGTGCCAGCAGTTCATGGGACAGGGAGGAGACCCAGTACTTC.

The chain carries TRBV7-6 and TRBJ2-5; 10 bases match TRBD2. CDR3 length: 20 amino acids. V gave up 2 bases and J gave up 2 bases; unmatched junction bases: 17. CDR1 is SGHVS and CDR2 is FNYEAQ in the germline V gene. The chain's CDR3 is CASSLLPTGLAGAIQETQYF. The DNA for the CDR3 is TGTGCCAGCAGCTTACTCCCCACCGGCCTAGCGGGAGCTATACAAGAGACCCAGTACTTC.

The chain employs TRBV7-6 and TRBJ2-2; 8 bases map to TRBD2. The CDR3 extends over 17 amino acids. Trimming cost V 6 bases and J 4 bases; bases outside gene matches: 13. The germline gives CDR1 SGHVS, CDR2 FNYEAQ. DNA of the CDR3: TGTGCCAGCAGAACTAGCGGCCCGAAGATGGGCACCGGGGAGCTGTTTTTT. Amino acids: CASRTSGPKMGTGELFF.

This clonotype turned up a few times. The chain recombines TRBV20-1 with TRBJ1-5; D remains unclear. V was cut by 1 base and J by 5 bases, with 9 bases left in between. The CDR3 is made up of 13 amino acids. Germline V gives CDR1 DFQATT, CDR2 SNEGSKA (reference sequence). CDR3 in amino acids: CSARGDVYQPQHF. CDR3 nucleotide sequence: TGCAGTGCTAGAGGCGACGTGTATCAGCCCCAGCATTTT.

This chain connects TRBV29-1 to TRBJ2-7, with D possibly being TRBD1 (5 bases). The germline gives CDR1 SQVTM, CDR2 ANQGSEA. The length of the CDR3 is 14 residues. Trimming removed 6 bases from V and 2 bases from J, with 17 bases in between. The CDR3 sequence: CSVAQGKGPYEQYF. The CDR3 nucleotides read TGCAGCGTGGCCCAGGGAAAGGGCCCCTACGAGCAGTACTTC.

This clonotype was counted only a few times. The chain employs TRBV4-1 and TRBJ2-1; 7 nucleotides line up with TRBD2. V shed 5 bases, J shed 5 bases, and the junction held 9 bases outside the gene matches. The germline CDR1 and CDR2 sequences are MGHRA and YSYEKL. The CDR3 consists of 15 residues. This CDR3 reads CASSGTGTTHNEQFF. In DNA, the CDR3 is TGCGCCAGCAGCGGTACCGGGACTACCCACAATGAGCAGTTCTTC.

This clonotype was seen only a few times. The V gene is TRBV12-3 or TRBV12-4, the J gene TRBJ1-2, with TRBD1 as a possible D gene (6 bases). V was trimmed by 6 bases and J by 4 bases, leaving 18 bases between them. The CDR3 has 15 amino acids. The CDR3 protein is CASREGWTETYGYTF. The DNA for the CDR3 is TGTGCCAGCAGGGAGGGGTGGACAGAGACCTATGGCTACACCTTC.

This clonotype appeared a few times. The V and J genes are TRBV5-4 and TRBJ2-7, with TRBD2 matching over 7 bases. Per germline, CDR1 SGHNT and CDR2 YYREEE (reference sequence). This CDR3 contains 14 residues. After removal of 5 bases from V and 2 bases from J, the junction contained 7 bases not matched to a gene. CDR3 bases: TGTGCCAGCAGAACCGGGACTACCCCCTACGAGCAGTACTTC. It yields the protein CASRTGTTPYEQYF.

Only a few counts were recorded for this clonotype. This rearrangement joins TRBV29-1 to TRBJ2-3; unclear D gene. This CDR3 has 10 amino acids. V shed 0 bases and J shed 5 bases, with 0 bases lying between them. Germline V gene sequence: CDR1 SQVTM, CDR2 ANQGSEA. The DNA of the CDR3 is TGCAGCGTTGAAGAAGATACGCAGTATTTT. Translated, it gives CSVEEDTQYF.

The chain couples TRBV18 to TRBJ1-2, with 11 nucleotides matching TRBD1. Looked up from germline, CDR1 is KGHSH and CDR2 is LQKENI. The trim removed 2 bases at V and 1 base at J, leaving 15 bases unmatched. The CDR3 is 20 amino acids. The CDR3 nucleotides read TGTGCCAGCTCACCAATCCTACCGTCTAGGACAGGGGGCGATAACTATGGCTACACCTTC. Protein product: CASSPILPSRTGGDNYGYTF.

The chain uses TRBV5-4 and TRBJ2-7, with TRBD2 matching over 9 bases. Looked up from germline, CDR1 is SGHNT and CDR2 is YYREEE (reference sequence). V shed 3 bases, J shed 0 bases, and the junction held 7 bases outside the gene matches. The CDR3 is 16 amino acids. For the CDR3, the DNA is TGTGCCAGCAGCTGGGAAAGGACTAGCGACTCCTACGAGCAGTACTTC. Amino acid sequence: CASSWERTSDSYEQYF.

The V gene is TRBV16, the J gene TRBJ1-4; D is uncertain. Germline V lookup: CDR1 KGHSY, CDR2 FQNENV. The V end was cut by 0 bases, the J end by 7 bases, with 15 bases between. This CDR3 contains 16 residues. This CDR3 is CASSQSIAGGIEKLFF. The CDR3, as DNA: TGTGCCAGCAGCCAATCGATCGCGGGCGGGATTGAAAAACTGTTTTTT.